This T cell receptor (beta chain) is from a study of shared clonotypes between healthy human individuals. The study, taken as a whole, reports: Depth of sequencing was expected to influence donor clonotype sharing.

Sequenced by immunoSEQ multiplex PCR; TCRdb stores in-frame clones only, minus some. Among about 480,000 clones, about 75% were seen once, and the ten largest hold 9.5% to 15%. Of note for this clone: Its matching antigen is unknown.

The sample taken for sequencing was PBMCs. The sequence derives from a woman aged 40 to 55 in good health. Some clones in this sample may be carry-over from other donors' samples.

The CDR3 DNA sequence: TGTGCCAGCAGCTCACCCGGGTCCACTGGAAACACCATATATTTT. The encoded protein is CASSSPGSTGNTIYF. The chain recombines TRBV7-9 with TRBJ1-3; unclear D gene. CDR3 length equals 15 residues. The germline CDR1 and CDR2 sequences are SEHNR and FQNEAQ (reference sequence). V lost 4 bases and J 2 bases, leaving 12 bases between the germline ends.